This T cell receptor beta chain is from a study of beta chain features in type 1 diabetes. In the study overall: What patients shared with healthy donors was a similar profile of age, gender and cell yields. Sorted cells examined across all samples numbered roughly 99,000,000.

Sequencing targeted expressed TCRB transcripts, as all isolated RNA had been reverse transcribed. Data came from immunoSEQ multiplex PCR; TCRdb stores just in-frame clones and leaves some out. This sample has roughly 290,000 clones, with roughly 15% found just once. Cells sorted by CD45RO/CCR7/CD25/CD127/CD95/CD27 comprised CD4+ naive, central memory, regulatory and stem cell-like memory cells. The purity of all sorted populations exceeded 95%. Study results and caveats: People with Type 1 diabetes carried modestly yet significantly shorter TCRB CDR3s in all four CD4+ subsets.

This clone turned up a few times. Its antigen is undetermined. This CDR3 has 14 residues. Germline V gives CDR1 MNHEY, CDR2 SMNVEV (reference sequence). The germline V and J ends were trimmed by 0 bases and 1 base, with 6 bases remaining between them. This chain links TRBV27 with TRBJ2-5; tentatively, D is TRBD2 (6 bases). Sequencing input: naive CD4+ T cells from blood. The origin of this receptor is a man in his late teens or twenties with type 1 diabetes. CDR3: CASSLSGGQETQYF. CDR3 nucleotides: TGTGCCAGCAGTTTATCCGGGGGCCAAGAGACCCAGTACTTC.